This entry concerns a single TCR beta chain. The data originate from a study of T cell responses to AZD1222 COVID-19 vaccine. Per the germline V gene, CDR1 is LNHDA and CDR2 is SQIVND (reference sequence). V lost 5 bases and J lost 4; bases outside the gene matches: 9. The CDR3 extends over 17 amino acids. Sequencing was performed with immunoSEQ multiplex PCR; in TCRdb, only in-frame clones are kept and a portion is missing. The sample records approximately 110,000 clones, about 86% being singletons. Sequencing used peripheral blood, obtained on day 0 of AZD1222 vaccination. The receptor was isolated from an adult in good health. The chain has TRBV19 and TRBJ2-7; 15 bases align to TRBD2. The CDR3 DNA sequence: TGTGCCAGTAGTCTTCCCCCCGGGACTAGCGGGAGGTACGAGCAGTACTTC. It specifies CASSLPPGTSGRYEQYF.